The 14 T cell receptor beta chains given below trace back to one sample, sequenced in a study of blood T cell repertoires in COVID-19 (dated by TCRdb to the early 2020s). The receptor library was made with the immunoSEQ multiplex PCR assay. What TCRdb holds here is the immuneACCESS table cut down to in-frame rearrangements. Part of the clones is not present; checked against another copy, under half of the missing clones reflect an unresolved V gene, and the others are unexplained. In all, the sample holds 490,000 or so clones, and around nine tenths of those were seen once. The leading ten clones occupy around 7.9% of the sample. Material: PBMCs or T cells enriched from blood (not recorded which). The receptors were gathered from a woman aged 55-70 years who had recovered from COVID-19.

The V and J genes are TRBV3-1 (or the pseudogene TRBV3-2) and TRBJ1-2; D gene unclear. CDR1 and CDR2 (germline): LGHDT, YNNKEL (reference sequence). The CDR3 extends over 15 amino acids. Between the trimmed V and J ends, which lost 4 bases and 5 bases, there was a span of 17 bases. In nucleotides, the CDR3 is TGTGCCAGCAGCCGCAACAATCAGGAAATTTATGGCTACACCTTC. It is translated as CASSRNNQEIYGYTF.

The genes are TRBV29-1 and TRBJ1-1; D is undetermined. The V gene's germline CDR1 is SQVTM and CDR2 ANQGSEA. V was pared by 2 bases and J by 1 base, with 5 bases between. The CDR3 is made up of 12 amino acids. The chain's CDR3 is CSVESGNTEAFF. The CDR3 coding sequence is TGCAGCGTTGAATCCGGGAACACTGAAGCTTTCTTT.

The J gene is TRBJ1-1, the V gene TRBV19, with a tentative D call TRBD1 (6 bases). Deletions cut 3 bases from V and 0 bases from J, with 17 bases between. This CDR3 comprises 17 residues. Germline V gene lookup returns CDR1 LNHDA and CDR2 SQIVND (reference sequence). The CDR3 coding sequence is TGTGCCAGTAGTATCGGTTTTCTGGGACACTTGAACACTGAAGCTTTCTTT. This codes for CASSIGFLGHLNTEAFF.

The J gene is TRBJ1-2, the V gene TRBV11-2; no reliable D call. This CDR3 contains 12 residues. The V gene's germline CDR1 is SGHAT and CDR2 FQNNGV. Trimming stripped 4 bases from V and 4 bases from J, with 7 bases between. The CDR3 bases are TGTGCCAGCAGCTCCCTCCTCTATGGCTACACCTTC. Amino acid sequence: CASSSLLYGYTF.

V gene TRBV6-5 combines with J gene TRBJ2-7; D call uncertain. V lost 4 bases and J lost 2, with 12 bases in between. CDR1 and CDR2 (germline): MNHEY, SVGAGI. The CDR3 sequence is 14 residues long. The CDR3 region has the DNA TGTGCCAGCAGTTCAGGCCGACCGCCCTACGAGCAGTACTTC. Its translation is CASSSGRPPYEQYF.

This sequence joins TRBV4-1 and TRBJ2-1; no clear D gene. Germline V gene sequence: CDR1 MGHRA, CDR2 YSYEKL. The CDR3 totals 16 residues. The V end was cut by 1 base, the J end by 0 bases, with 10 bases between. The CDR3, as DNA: TGCGCCAGCAGCCAAGGTTACTACCCCTCCTACAATGAGCAGTTCTTC. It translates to CASSQGYYPSYNEQFF.

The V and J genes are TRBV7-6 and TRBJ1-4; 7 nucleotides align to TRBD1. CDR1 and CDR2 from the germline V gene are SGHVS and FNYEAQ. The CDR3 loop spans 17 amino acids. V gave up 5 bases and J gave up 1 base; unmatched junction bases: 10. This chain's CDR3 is CASSPDDRAVTNEKLFF. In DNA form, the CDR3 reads TGTGCCAGCAGCCCTGATGACAGGGCGGTAACTAATGAAAAACTGTTTTTT.

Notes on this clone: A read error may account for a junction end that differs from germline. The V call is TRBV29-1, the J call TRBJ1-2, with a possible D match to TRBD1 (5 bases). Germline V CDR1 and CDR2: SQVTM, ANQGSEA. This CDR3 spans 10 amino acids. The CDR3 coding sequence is TGCAGCGTTGAAGAAGGAGGGGAGAGGTTC. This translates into CSVEEGGERF. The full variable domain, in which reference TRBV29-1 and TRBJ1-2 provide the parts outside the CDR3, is SAVISQKPSRDICQRGTSLTIQCQVDSQVTMMFWYRQQPGQSLTLIATANQGSEATYESGFVIDKFPISRPNLTFSTLTVSNMSPEDSSIYLCSVEEGGERFGSGTRLTVV.

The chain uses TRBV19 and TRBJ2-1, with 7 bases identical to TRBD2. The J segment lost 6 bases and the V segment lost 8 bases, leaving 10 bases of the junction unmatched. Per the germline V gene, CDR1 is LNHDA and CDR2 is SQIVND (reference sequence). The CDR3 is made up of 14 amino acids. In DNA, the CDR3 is TGTGCCAGTTCAAAGAGGGGCGGGGGCAATGAGCAGTTCTTC. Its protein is CASSKRGGGNEQFF.

The CDR3 protein is CASSEGRETTEAFF. The CDR3 region has the DNA TGTGCCAGCAGTGAAGGGAGGGAAACCACTGAAGCTTTCTTT. J is TRBJ1-1 and V is TRBV6-1; D gene unclear. V lost 1 base and J lost 4, with 10 bases in between. Per the germline V gene, CDR1 is MNHNS and CDR2 is SASEGT. The CDR3 is 14 amino acids.

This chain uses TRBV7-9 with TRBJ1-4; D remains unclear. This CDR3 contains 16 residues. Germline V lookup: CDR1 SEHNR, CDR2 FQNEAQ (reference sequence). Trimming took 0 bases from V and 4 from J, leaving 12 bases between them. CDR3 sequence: CASSLAGSRHNEKLFF. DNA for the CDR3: TGTGCCAGCAGCTTAGCAGGAAGCAGGCATAATGAAAAACTGTTTTTT.

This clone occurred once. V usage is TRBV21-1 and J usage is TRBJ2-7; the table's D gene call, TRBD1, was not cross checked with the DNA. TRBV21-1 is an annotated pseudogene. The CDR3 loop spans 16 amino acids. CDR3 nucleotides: TGTGCCAGCAGCAAAGCACCTACGGACAGGAGGTGTGAGCAGTACTTC. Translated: CASSKAPTDRRCEQYF.

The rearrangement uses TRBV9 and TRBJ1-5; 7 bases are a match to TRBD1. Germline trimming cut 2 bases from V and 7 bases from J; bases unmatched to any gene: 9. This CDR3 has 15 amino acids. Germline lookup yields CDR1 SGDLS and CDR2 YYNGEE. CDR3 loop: CASSVGGGQGQPQHF. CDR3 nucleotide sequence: TGTGCCAGCAGCGTCGGAGGGGGCCAGGGACAGCCCCAGCATTTT.

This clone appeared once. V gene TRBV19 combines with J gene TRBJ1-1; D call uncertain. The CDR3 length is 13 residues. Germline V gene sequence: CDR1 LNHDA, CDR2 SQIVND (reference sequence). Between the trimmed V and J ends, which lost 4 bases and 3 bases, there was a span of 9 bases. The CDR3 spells CASSKEVYTEAFF. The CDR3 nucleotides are TGTGCCAGTAGTAAGGAGGTATACACTGAAGCTTTCTTT.